These 13 T cell receptor beta chains share one sample of origin, sequenced in a study of blood T cell repertoires in COVID-19. Using immunoSEQ multiplex PCR, the repertoire was profiled, and TCRdb retains in-frame clones only, with some absent. This table holds 200,000 or so clones, 82% found once. Sequencing was carried out using peripheral blood. The source of these receptors is a woman in her twenties or thirties with acute or convalescent COVID-19.

In its sample, this clone was seen many times. The V gene is TRBV5-6, the J gene TRBJ1-2, with 9 bases identical to TRBD1. The CDR3 sequence is 14 residues long. Trimming took 4 bases from V and 7 from J; bases not matched to a gene: 8. CDR1 and CDR2 from the germline V gene are SGHDT and YYEEEE. The CDR3 DNA sequence: TGTGCCAGCAGCATGGACAGGGGCATCTCTGGCTACACCTTC. Amino acid sequence: CASSMDRGISGYTF.

The chain has TRBV18 and TRBJ1-1, with 8 nucleotides matching TRBD1. Germline V gene sequence: CDR1 KGHSH, CDR2 LQKENI. V was pared by 2 bases and J by 1 base, with 6 bases of the junction left unmatched. The CDR3 is made up of 16 amino acids. CDR3 bases: TGTGCCAGCTCACCAGACTCCGGGACAGGGAACACTGAAGCTTTCTTT. Translated, it gives CASSPDSGTGNTEAFF. Filled out from reference TRBV18 and TRBJ1-1, the complete variable domain reads NAGVMQNPRHLVRRRGQEARLRCSPMKGHSHVYWYRQLPEEGLKFMVYLQKENIIDESGMPKERFSAEFPKEGPSILRIQQVVRGDSAAYFCASSPDSGTGNTEAFFGQGTRLTVV.

This clone was detected once. The chain carries TRBV3-1 (or the pseudogene TRBV3-2) and TRBJ2-3; 15 bases are shared with TRBD2. With V trimmed by 4 bases and J by 4 bases, 3 bases remained unmatched. The CDR3 is 16 residues long. Germline V gene data show CDR1 as LGHDT and CDR2 as YNNKEL (reference sequence). CDR3 residues: CASSRTSGRAPDTQYF. In DNA, the CDR3 is TGTGCCAGCAGCCGGACTAGCGGGAGGGCCCCAGATACGCAGTATTTT.

Only one count was recorded for this clone. The J gene is TRBJ1-5, the V gene TRBV19, with TRBD1 as a possible D gene (5 bases). The germline V and J ends were trimmed by 5 bases and 1 base, with 15 bases remaining between them. There are 16 residues in the CDR3. Germline-derived CDR1 and CDR2 are LNHDA and SQIVND (reference sequence). The DNA of the CDR3 is TGTGCCAGTAGTGTCCAGGGAAGGGGAAGCAATCAGCCCCAGCATTTT. It is translated as CASSVQGRGSNQPQHF.

The chain recombines TRBV5-1 with TRBJ2-2, with D uncertain. V was trimmed by 2 bases and J by 11 bases, leaving 13 bases between them. Per germline, CDR1 SGHRS and CDR2 YFSETQ. This CDR3 is 13 amino acids long. The DNA for the CDR3 is TGCGCCAGCAGCTTAACGTCTACTGGTGAGCTGTTTTTT. This gives the protein CASSLTSTGELFF.

The chain has TRBV7-9 and TRBJ1-5; D not resolved. Germline-derived CDR1 and CDR2 are SEHNR and FQNEAQ (reference sequence). The CDR3 has 18 amino acids. Trimming left V 5 bases short and J 0 bases short, with 20 bases between. The CDR3 bases are TGTGCCAGCAGCCGTAGAGAGGGCGAGCTCAATAGCAATCAGCCCCAGCATTTT. As protein: CASSRREGELNSNQPQHF.

Only one count was recorded for this clone. This chain uses TRBV27 with TRBJ2-7; 9 bases match TRBD1. The CDR3 loop spans 13 amino acids. V shed 6 bases, J shed 3 bases, and the junction held 3 bases outside the gene matches. Germline V lookup: CDR1 MNHEY, CDR2 SMNVEV (reference sequence). CDR3 bases: TGTGCCAGCAGGGGACAGGGCTTCTACGAGCAGTACTTC. It specifies CASRGQGFYEQYF.

The chain recombines TRBV5-6 with TRBJ1-1; D unresolved. The CDR3 runs to 13 residues. Germline assignment: CDR1 SGHDT and CDR2 YYEEEE. V lost 0 bases, J lost 6 bases, and 9 bases lay in between. CDR3 sequence: CASSLGGSSEAFF. CDR3 bases: TGTGCCAGCAGCTTGGGAGGGAGTTCTGAAGCTTTCTTT.

V usage is TRBV3-1 (or the pseudogene TRBV3-2) and J usage is TRBJ2-1; tentative D call: TRBD1 (6 bases). V was shortened by 5 bases and J by 0 bases, with 17 bases between the two germline ends. The V gene's germline CDR1 is LGHDT and CDR2 YNNKEL (reference sequence). The CDR3 is 17 amino acids. CDR3 loop: CASSSLSRGYSYNEQFF. The CDR3 DNA is TGTGCCAGCAGCTCCCTATCCAGGGGTTACTCCTACAATGAGCAGTTCTTC.

The CDR3 spells CASTWNTEAFF. Here the CDR3 DNA reads TGTGCCAGCACGTGGAACACTGAAGCTTTCTTT. The rearrangement uses TRBV12-3 or TRBV12-4 and TRBJ1-1; D is uncertain. V was shortened by 7 bases and J by 1 base, with 4 bases between the two germline ends. The CDR3 runs 11 residues.

V gene TRBV7-3 combines with J gene TRBJ2-3, with 10 bases identical to TRBD1. CDR1 is SGHTA and CDR2 is FQGTGA in the germline V gene. Trimming cost V 5 bases and J 2 bases; bases outside gene matches: 7. The CDR3 consists of 16 residues. The CDR3 spells CASSRGDRGLTDTQYF. The CDR3 bases are TGTGCCAGCAGCCGAGGAGACAGGGGGCTCACAGATACGCAGTATTTT.

The chain uses TRBV19 and TRBJ1-2; the match to TRBD1 covers 7 bases. The V gene end was trimmed by 2 bases and the J gene end by 4 bases; junction bases not matched to a gene: 4. Germline V gene sequence: CDR1 LNHDA, CDR2 SQIVND (reference sequence). This CDR3 has 14 amino acids. This CDR3 reads CASSISRQGYGYTF. The CDR3 DNA is TGTGCCAGTAGTATATCCAGACAGGGCTATGGCTACACCTTC.

This clone was observed a handful of times. This chain uses TRBV28 with TRBJ1-3; tentatively, D is TRBD1 (6 bases). From germline, CDR1 is MDHEN and CDR2 SYDVKM. This CDR3 has 15 residues. V lost 4 bases and J lost 2, with 12 bases in between. This CDR3 reads CASSSTGGTGNTIYF. CDR3 coding DNA: TGTGCCAGCAGTTCTACGGGGGGCACTGGAAACACCATATATTTT. Full variable domain (remainder filled in from reference TRBV28 and TRBJ1-3): DVKVTQSSRYLVKRTGEKVFLECVQDMDHENMFWYRQDPGLGLRLIYFSYDVKMKEKGDIPEGYSVSREKKERFSLILESASTNQTSMYLCASSSTGGTGNTIYFGEGSWLTVV.